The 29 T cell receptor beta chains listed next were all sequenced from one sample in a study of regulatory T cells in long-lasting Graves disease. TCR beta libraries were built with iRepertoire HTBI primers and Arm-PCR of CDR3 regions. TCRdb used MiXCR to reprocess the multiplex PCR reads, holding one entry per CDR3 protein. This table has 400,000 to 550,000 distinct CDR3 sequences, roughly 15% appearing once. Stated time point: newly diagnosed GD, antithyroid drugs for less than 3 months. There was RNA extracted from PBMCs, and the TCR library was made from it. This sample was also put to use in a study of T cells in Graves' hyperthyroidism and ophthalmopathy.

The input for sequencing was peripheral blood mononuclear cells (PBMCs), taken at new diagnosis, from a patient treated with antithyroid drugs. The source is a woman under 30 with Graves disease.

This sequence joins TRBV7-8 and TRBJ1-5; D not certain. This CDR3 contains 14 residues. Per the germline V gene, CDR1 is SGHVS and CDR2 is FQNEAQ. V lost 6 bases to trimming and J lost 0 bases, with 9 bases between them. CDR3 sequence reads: CASRPLGSNQPQHF. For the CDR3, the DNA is TGTGCCAGCAGACCTTTGGGTAGCAATCAGCCCCAGCATTTT.

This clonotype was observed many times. The CDR3 DNA is TGTGCCAGCAGTTACGACTCCCTTGCGAACACCGGGGAGCTGTTTTTT. Protein sequence: CASSYDSLANTGELFF. The chain uses TRBV6-5 and TRBJ2-2; no clear D gene. The CDR3 totals 16 residues. The germline CDR1 and CDR2 sequences are MNHEY and SVGAGI. With 2 bases removed from V and 0 bases from J, the gap between germline ends came to 10 bases.

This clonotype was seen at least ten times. CDR3 loop: CASSPSLGYEQYF. The CDR3 nucleotides read TGTGCCAGCTCACCTTCACTGGGATACGAGCAGTACTTC. The J gene is TRBJ2-7, the V gene TRBV18, with D unclear. Trimming removed 3 bases at V and 4 bases at J, with 10 bases between. Germline values: CDR1 KGHSH, CDR2 LQKENI. CDR3 length equals 13 residues.

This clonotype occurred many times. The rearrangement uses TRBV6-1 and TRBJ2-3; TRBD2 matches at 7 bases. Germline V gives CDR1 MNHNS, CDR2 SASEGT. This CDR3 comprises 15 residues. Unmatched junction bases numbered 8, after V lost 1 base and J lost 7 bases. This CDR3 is CASSEVRGGLNTQYF. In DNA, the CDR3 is TGTGCCAGCAGTGAAGTGCGCGGGGGACTCAATACGCAGTATTTT.

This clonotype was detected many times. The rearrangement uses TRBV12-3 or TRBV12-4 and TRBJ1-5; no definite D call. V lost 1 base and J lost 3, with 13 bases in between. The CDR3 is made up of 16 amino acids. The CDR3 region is CASSLGFGQHNQPQHF. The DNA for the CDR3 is TGTGCCAGCAGTTTAGGGTTTGGGCAGCACAATCAGCCCCAGCATTTT.

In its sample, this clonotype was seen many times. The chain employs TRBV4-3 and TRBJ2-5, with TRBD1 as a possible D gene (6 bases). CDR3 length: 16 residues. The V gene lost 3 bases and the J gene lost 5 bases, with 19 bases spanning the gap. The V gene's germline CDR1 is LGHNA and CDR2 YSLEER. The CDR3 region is CASSQSYAGGGETQYF. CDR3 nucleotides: TGCGCCAGCAGCCAGAGCTACGCTGGGGGCGGGGAGACCCAGTACTTC.

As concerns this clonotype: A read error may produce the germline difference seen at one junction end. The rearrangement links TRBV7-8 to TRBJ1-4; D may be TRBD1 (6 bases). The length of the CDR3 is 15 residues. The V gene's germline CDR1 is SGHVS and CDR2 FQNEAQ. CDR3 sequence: CASSLDTGGGEKLLF. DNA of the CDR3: TGTGCCAGCAGCTTAGATACGGGGGGCGGGGAAAAACTGCTTTTT.

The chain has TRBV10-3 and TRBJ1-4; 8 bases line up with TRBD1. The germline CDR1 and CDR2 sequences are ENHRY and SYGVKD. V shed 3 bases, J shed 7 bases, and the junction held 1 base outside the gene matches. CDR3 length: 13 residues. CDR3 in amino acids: CAISDRGREKLFF. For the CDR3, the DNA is TGTGCCATCAGTGACAGGGGGCGTGAAAAACTGTTTTTT.

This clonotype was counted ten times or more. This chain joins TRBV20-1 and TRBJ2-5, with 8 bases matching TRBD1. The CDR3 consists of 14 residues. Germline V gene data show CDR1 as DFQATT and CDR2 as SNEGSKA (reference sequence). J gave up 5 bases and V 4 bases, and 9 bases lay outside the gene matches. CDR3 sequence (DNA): TGCAGTGCTACCCGCCCAGGGGGCTTGGAGACCCAGTACTTC. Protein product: CSATRPGGLETQYF.

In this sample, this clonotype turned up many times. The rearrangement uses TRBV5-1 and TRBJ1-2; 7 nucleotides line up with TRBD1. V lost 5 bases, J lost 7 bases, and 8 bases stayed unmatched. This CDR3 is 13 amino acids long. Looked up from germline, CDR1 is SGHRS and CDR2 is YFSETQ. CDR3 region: CASRVEGAPGYTF. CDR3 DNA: TGCGCCAGCAGAGTGGAGGGGGCGCCTGGCTACACCTTC.

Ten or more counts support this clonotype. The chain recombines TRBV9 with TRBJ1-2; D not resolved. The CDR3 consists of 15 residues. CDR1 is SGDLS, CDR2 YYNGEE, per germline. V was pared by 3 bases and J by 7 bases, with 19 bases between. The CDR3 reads CASSDQPPGISGYTF. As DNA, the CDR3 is TGTGCCAGCAGCGACCAACCTCCCGGTATCAGTGGCTACACCTTC.

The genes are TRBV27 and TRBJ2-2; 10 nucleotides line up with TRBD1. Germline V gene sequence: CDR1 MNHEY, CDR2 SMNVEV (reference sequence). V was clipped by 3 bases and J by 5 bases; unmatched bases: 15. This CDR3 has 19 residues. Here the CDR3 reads CASSFMSTGGKEGTGELFF. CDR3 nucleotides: TGTGCCAGCAGTTTCATGTCGACAGGGGGCAAGGAAGGGACCGGGGAGCTGTTTTTT.

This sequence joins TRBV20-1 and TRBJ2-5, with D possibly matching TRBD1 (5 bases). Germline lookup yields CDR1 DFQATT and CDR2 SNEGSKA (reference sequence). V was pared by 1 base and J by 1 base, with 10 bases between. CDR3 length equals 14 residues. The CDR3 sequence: CSARARETQETQYF. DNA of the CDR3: TGCAGTGCTAGAGCCAGGGAAACCCAAGAGACCCAGTACTTC.

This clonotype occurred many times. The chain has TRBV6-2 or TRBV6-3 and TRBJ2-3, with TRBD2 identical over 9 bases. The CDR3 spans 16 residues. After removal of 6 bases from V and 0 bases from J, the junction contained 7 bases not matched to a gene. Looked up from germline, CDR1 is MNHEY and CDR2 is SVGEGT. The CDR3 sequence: CASRTGLARSTDTQYF. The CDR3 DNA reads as TGTGCCAGCAGGACAGGACTAGCGAGGAGCACAGATACGCAGTATTTT.

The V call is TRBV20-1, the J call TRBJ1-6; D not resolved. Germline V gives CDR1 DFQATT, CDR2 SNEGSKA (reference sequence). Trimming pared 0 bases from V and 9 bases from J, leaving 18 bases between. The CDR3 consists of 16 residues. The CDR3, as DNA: TGCAGTGCTAGAGATCAGGTGGGGAAAAGTGCTTCACCCCTCCACTTT. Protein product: CSARDQVGKSASPLHF.

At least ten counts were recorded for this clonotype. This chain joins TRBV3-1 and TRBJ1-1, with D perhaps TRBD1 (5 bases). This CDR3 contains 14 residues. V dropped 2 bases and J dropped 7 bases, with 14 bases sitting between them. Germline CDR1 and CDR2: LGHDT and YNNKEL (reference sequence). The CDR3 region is CASSQRDVEGEAFF. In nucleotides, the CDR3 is TGTGCCAGCAGCCAAAGGGACGTTGAAGGTGAAGCTTTCTTT.

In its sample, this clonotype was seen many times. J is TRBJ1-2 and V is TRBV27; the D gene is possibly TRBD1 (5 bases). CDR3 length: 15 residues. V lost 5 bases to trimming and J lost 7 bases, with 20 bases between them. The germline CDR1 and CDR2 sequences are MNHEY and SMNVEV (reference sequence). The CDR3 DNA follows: TGTGCCAGCAGTCCACCGGGACGGACTTATGGTGGCTACACCTTC. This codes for CASSPPGRTYGGYTF.

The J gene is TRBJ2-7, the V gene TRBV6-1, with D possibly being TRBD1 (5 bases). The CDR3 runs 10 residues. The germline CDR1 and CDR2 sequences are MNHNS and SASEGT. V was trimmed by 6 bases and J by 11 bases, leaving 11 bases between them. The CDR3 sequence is CASRHDREYF. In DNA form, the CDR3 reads TGTGCCAGCAGACACGACAGAGAGTACTTC.

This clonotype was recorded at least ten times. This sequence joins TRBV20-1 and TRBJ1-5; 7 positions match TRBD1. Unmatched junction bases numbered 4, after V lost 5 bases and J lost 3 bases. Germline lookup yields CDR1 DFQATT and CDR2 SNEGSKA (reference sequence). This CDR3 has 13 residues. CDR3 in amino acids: CSARGQNNQPQHF. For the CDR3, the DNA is TGCAGTGCTCGGGGACAGAACAATCAGCCCCAGCATTTT.

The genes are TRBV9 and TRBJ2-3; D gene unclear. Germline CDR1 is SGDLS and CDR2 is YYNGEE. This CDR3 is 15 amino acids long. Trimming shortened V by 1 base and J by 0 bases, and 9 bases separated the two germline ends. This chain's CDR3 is CASSVKWGSTDTQYF. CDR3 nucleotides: TGTGCCAGCAGCGTAAAGTGGGGAAGCACAGATACGCAGTATTTT.

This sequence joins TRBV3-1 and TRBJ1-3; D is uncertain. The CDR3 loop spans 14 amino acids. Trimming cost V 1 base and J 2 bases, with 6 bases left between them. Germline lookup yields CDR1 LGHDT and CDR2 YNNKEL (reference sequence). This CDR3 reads CASSQVPAGNTIYF. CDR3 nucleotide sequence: TGTGCCAGCAGCCAAGTTCCAGCTGGAAACACCATATATTTT.

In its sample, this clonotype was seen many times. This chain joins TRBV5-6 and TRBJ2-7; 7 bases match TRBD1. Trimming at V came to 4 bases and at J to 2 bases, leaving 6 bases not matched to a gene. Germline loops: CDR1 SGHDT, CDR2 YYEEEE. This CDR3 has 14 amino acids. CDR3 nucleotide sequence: TGTGCCAGCAGCAAGTACGGGACAGCCTACGAGCAGTACTTC. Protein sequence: CASSKYGTAYEQYF.

CDR3 in DNA: TGTGCCAGCAGCCAAGTACACCCTCGGCAGTTCTTC. It codes for CASSQVHPRQFF. The chain joins TRBV14 to TRBJ2-1; D gene uncertain. Germline CDR1 reads SGHDN; CDR2 reads FVKESK. The CDR3 is 12 amino acids. Deletions cut 1 base from V and 12 bases from J, with 10 bases between.

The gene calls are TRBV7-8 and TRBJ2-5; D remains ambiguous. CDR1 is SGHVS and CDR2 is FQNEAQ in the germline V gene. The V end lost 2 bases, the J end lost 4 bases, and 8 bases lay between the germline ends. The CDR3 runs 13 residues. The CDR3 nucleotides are TGTGCCAGCAGCTTAATCTTAGGAGAGACCCAGTACTTC. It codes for CASSLILGETQYF.

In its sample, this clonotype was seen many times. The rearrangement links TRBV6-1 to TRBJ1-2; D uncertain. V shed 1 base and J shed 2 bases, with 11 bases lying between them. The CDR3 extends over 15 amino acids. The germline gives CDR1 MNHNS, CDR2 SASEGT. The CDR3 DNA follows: TGTGCCAGCAGTGAAGTTGTGGGAATGAACTATGGCTACACCTTC. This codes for CASSEVVGMNYGYTF.

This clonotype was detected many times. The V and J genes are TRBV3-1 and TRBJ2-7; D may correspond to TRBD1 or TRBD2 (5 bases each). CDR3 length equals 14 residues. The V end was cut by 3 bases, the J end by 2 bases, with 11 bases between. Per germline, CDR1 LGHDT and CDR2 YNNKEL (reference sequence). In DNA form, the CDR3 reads TGTGCCAGCAGCCACCGGGACGGAGCCTACGAGCAGTACTTC. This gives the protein CASSHRDGAYEQYF.

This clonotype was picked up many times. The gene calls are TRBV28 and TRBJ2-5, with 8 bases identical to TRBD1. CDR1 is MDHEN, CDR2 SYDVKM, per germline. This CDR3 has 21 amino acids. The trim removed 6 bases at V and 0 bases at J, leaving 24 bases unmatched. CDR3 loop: CASSPLSSWTGLEWYQETQYF. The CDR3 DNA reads TGTGCCAGCAGCCCACTCTCTTCTTGGACAGGGCTTGAGTGGTACCAAGAGACCCAGTACTTC.

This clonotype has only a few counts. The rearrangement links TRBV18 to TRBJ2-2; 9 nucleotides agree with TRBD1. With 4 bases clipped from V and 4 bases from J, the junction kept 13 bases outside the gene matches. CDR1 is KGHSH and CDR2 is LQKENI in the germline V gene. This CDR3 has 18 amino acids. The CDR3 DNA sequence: TGTGCCAGCTCACTCAAGGGTTCAACAGGGGGCAGCACCGGGGAGCTGTTTTTT. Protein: CASSLKGSTGGSTGELFF.

The CDR3, as DNA: TGTGCCAGCAAGGGACTAGCAGTAGATGAGCAGTTCTTC. It translates to CASKGLAVDEQFF. The V and J genes are TRBV27 and TRBJ2-1; 9 positions agree with TRBD2. This CDR3 is built from 13 residues. With 7 bases clipped from V and 8 bases from J, the junction kept 6 bases outside the gene matches. The germline gives CDR1 MNHEY, CDR2 SMNVEV (reference sequence).